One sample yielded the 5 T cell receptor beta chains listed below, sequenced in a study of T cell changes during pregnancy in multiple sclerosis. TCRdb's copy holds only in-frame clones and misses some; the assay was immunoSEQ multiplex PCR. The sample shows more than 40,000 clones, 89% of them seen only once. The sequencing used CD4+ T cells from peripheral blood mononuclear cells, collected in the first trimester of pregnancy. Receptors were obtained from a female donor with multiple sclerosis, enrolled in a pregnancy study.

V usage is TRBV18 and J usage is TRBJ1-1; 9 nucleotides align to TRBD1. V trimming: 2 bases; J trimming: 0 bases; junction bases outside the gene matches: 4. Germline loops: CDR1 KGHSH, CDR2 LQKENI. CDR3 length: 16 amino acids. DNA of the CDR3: TGTGCCAGCTCACCAGGGACAGGGAGGATGAACACTGAAGCTTTCTTT. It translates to CASSPGTGRMNTEAFF.

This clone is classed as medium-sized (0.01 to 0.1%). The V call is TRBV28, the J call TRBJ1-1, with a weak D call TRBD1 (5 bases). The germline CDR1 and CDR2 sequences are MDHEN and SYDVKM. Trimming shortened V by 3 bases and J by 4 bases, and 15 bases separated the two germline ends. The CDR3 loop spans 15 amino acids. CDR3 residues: CASSLKPGGSTEAFF. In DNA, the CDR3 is TGTGCCAGCAGTTTGAAACCCGGGGGAAGCACTGAAGCTTTCTTT.

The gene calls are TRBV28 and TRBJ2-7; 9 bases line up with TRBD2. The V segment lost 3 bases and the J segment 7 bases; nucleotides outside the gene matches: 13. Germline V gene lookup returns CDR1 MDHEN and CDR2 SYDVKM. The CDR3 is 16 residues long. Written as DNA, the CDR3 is TGTGCCAGCAGTTTGAACATAGCGGGGGAGTCGGCGGAGCAGTACTTC. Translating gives CASSLNIAGESAEQYF. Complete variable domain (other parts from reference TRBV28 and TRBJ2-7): DVKVTQSSRYLVKRTGEKVFLECVQDMDHENMFWYRQDPGLGLRLIYFSYDVKMKEKGDIPEGYSVSREKKERFSLILESASTNQTSMYLCASSLNIAGESAEQYFGPGTRLTVT.

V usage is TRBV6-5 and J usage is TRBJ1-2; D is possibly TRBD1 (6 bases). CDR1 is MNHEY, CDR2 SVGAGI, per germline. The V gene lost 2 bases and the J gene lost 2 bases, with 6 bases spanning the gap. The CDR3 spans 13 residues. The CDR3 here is CASSYGTNYGYTF. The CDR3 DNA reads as TGTGCCAGCAGTTACGGGACAAACTATGGCTACACCTTC.

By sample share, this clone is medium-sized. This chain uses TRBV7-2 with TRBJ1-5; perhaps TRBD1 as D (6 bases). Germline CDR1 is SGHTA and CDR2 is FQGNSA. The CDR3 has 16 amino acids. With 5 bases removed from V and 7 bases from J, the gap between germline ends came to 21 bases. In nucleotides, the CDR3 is TGTGCCAGCAGCCCAGGGGCGTTCCGGGTGGACCAGCCCCAGCATTTT. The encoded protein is CASSPGAFRVDQPQHF.